This T cell receptor beta chain was documented in a study of blood T cell repertoires in COVID-19. Study-level information: Whether acute or convalescent, the COVID-19 samples came from the United States, Italy and Spain. Sources were T cells, B-cell-depleted T cells, or PBMCs; the material itself was cDNA or gDNA.

How the authors handled the data: Researchers report that nucleated cell counts were estimated from reference gene primer amplification. Libraries were prepared by immunoSEQ multiplex PCR; TCRdb keeps only in-frame clonotypes and omits some of them. The V and J calls and clone size were taken over from that table, and D and trimming were inferred from the DNA. This sample carries some 160,000 clones, over 75% of them seen once, and the ten largest clones take 3% to 3.5%. Input material: peripheral blood. This receptor was identified in a woman between 55 and 75 years old with active COVID-19.

The CDR3 coding sequence is TGTGCCACCAATTCGCGGGAGGGACGCAATGAGCAGTTCTTC. Residues: CATNSREGRNEQFF. The V call is TRBV24-1, the J call TRBJ2-1; 9 nucleotides agree with TRBD2. J gave up 6 bases and V 8 bases, and 7 bases lay outside the gene matches. Per germline, CDR1 KGHDR and CDR2 SFDVKD. This CDR3 comprises 14 residues.